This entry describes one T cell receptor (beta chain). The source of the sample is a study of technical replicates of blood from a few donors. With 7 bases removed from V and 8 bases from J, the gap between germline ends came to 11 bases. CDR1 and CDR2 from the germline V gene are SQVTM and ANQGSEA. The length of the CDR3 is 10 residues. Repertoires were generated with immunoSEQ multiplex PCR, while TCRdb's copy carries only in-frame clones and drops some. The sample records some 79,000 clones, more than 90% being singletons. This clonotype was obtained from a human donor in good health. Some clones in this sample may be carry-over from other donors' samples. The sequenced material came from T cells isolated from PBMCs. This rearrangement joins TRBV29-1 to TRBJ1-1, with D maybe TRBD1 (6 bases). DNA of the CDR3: TGCAGCGCCTGGGGGGGCGAAGCTTTCTTT. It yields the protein CSAWGGEAFF.